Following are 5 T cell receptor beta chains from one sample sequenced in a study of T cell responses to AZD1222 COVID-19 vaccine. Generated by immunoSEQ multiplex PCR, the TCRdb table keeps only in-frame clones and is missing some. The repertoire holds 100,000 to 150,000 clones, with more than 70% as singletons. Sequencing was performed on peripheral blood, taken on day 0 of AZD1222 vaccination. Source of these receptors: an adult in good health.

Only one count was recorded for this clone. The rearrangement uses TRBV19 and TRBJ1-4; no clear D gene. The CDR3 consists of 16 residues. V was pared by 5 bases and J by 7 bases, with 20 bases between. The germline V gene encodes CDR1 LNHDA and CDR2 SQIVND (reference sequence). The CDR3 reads CASSLVWGEVGEKLFF. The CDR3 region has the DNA TGTGCCAGTAGTCTTGTGTGGGGTGAAGTCGGTGAAAAACTGTTTTTT.

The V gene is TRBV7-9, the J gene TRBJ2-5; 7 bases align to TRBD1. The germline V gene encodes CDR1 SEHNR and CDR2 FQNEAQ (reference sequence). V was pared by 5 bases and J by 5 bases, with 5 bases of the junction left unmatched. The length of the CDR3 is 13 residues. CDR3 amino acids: CASSPTGAETQYF. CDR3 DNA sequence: TGTGCCAGCAGCCCAACAGGGGCCGAGACCCAGTACTTC.

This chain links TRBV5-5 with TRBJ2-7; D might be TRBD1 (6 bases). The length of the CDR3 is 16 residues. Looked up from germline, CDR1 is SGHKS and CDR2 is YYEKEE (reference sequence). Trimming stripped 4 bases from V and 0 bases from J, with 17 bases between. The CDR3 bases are TGTGCCAGCAGCCCCACTCTTGGGGACAACTCCTACGAGCAGTACTTC. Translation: CASSPTLGDNSYEQYF.

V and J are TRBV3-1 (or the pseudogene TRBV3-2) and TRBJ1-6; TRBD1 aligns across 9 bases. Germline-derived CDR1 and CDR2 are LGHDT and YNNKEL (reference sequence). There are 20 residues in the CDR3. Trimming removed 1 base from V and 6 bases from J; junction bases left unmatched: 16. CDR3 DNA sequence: TGTGCCAGCAGCCAAGTCCTTGCCTTTCCGGGACAGGGCTCTAATTCACCCCTCCACTTT. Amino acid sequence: CASSQVLAFPGQGSNSPLHF.

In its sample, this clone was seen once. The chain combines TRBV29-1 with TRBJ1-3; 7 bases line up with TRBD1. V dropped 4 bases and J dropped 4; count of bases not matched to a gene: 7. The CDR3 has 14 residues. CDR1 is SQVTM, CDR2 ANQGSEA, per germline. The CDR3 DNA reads TGCAGCGTTGTCCTAGGGACAGAAGGAAACACCATATATTTT. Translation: CSVVLGTEGNTIYF.